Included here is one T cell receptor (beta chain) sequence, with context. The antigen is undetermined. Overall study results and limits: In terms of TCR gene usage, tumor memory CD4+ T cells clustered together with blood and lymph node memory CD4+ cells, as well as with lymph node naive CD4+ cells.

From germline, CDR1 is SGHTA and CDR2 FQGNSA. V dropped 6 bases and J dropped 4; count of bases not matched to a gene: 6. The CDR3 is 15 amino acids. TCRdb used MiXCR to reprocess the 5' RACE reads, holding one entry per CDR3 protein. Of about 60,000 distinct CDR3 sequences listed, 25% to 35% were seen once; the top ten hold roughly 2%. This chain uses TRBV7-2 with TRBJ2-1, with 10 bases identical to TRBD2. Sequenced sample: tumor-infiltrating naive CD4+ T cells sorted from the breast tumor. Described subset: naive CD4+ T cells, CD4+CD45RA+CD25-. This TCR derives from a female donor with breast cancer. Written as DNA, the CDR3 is TGTGCCAGCAGTCTTCTAGCGGGGGTGTACAATGAGCAGTTCTTC. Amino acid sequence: CASSLLAGVYNEQFF.